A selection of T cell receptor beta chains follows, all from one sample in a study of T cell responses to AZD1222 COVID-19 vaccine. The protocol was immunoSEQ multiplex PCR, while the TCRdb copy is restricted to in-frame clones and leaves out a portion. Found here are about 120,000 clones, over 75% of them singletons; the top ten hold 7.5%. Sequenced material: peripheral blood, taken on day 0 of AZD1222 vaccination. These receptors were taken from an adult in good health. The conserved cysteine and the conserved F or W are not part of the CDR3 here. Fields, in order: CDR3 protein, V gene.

CDR3 protein: ASSLKVSTGYT; V gene: TRBV12-3/TRBV12-4
CDR3 protein: ASSPAGDRGTDTQY; V gene: TRBV7-9
CDR3 protein: ASSRSGWTDTQY; V gene: TRBV28
CDR3 protein: ASSRTAGPSRGYGYT; V gene: TRBV28
CDR3 protein: ATGTASVGDYT; V gene: TRBV6-5
CDR3 protein: ATSGVNVGEQY; V gene: TRBV27
CDR3 protein: ASSGTAYGYT; V gene: TRBV6-6
CDR3 protein: ASRPFGGNTIY; V gene: TRBV6-5
CDR3 protein: ASSEWTGGSGEKLF; V gene: TRBV6-1
CDR3 protein: AIAWMAGGANNEQF; V gene: TRBV5-1
CDR3 protein: SVGAGMNTEAF; V gene: TRBV29-1
CDR3 protein: ASSSPGQGTDTQY; V gene: TRBV28
CDR3 protein: ASSPTGFNGYT; V gene: TRBV11-2
CDR3 protein: ASSYSNVGGAFEQY; V gene: TRBV6-5
CDR3 protein: ASSSSGSSYNEQF; V gene: TRBV5-1
CDR3 protein: ASSLAASNQPQH; V gene: TRBV7-9
CDR3 protein: ASSLQGNNQPQH; V gene: TRBV4-1
CDR3 protein: ASSLGPGPNEQF; V gene: TRBV11-1
CDR3 protein: ATSDSDLSPTDTQY; V gene: TRBV24-1
CDR3 protein: AISERPGETQY; V gene: TRBV10-3
CDR3 protein: ASSQGGLRSSYEQY; V gene: TRBV4-2
CDR3 protein: SASTGNQPQH; V gene: TRBV20-1
CDR3 protein: ASSLSGGQAF; V gene: TRBV3-1/TRBV3-2
CDR3 protein: ASSPRSLPRGNGYT; V gene: TRBV27
CDR3 protein: ASSLRWGEQF; V gene: TRBV5-1
CDR3 protein: ASSLSWGVSEKLF; V gene: TRBV27
CDR3 protein: ASRTRFHEQF; V gene: TRBV28
CDR3 protein: ASSLFAEDTGELF; V gene: TRBV28
CDR3 protein: ASSATSGTWGTQY; V gene: TRBV25-1
CDR3 protein: ASSGTGEAPGNTIY; V gene: TRBV5-6
CDR3 protein: ACLPGEWSGANVLT; V gene: TRBV30
CDR3 protein: ASSYSSRNTEAF; V gene: TRBV6-5
CDR3 protein: ATSGLAEGMEQF; V gene: TRBV15
CDR3 protein: ASSLNPRGPQH; V gene: TRBV27
CDR3 protein: ASSEFATQETQY; V gene: TRBV4-2
CDR3 protein: ASSGSGASTDTQY; V gene: TRBV2
CDR3 protein: ASRLPTSQPQH; V gene: TRBV28
CDR3 protein: AISGLAGGTDTQY; V gene: TRBV10-3
CDR3 protein: ASSTLTGNTEAF; V gene: TRBV5-1
CDR3 protein: ASSVSRGNTEAF; V gene: TRBV5-1
CDR3 protein: ASSRGNEQF; V gene: TRBV2
CDR3 protein: ATSRNSNYGYT; V gene: TRBV24-1
CDR3 protein: ASSFQDGRSSYT; V gene: TRBV5-4
CDR3 protein: ASSSLGGFYGYT; V gene: TRBV7-8
CDR3 protein: ASSLSSNEKLF; V gene: TRBV5-1
CDR3 protein: ASSVEEGHPNTEAF; V gene: TRBV9
CDR3 protein: ASSELYQGYEQY; V gene: TRBV25-1
CDR3 protein: ASSYGDTYNEQF; V gene: TRBV6-5
CDR3 protein: ASSGFGHPGPGGANVLT; V gene: TRBV9
CDR3 protein: ASSLGGQGLGGYT; V gene: TRBV5-1
CDR3 protein: ASSHKLDGNTEAF; V gene: TRBV4-1
CDR3 protein: ASSSIMNTEAF; V gene: TRBV12-3/TRBV12-4
CDR3 protein: ASSLIQDGQPQH; V gene: TRBV7-8
CDR3 protein: ASSLAVAEAF; V gene: TRBV7-9
CDR3 protein: AREGNRSPSYNEQF; V gene: TRBV28